This section outlines one TCR beta chain sequence together with its context. Method: immunoSEQ multiplex PCR; TCRdb's copy keeps in-frame clones and lacks some. The sample has tens of thousands of clones, around 78% seen once; the top ten hold over 9.5%. V gave up 8 bases and J gave up 4 bases; unmatched junction bases: 11. Germline CDR1 reads SNHLY; CDR2 reads FYNNEI. The CDR3 length is 14 residues. The source of the sample is a study of blood T cell repertoires in COVID-19. For the study at large: Acute and convalescent COVID-19 specimens originated in the United States, Italy and Spain. Sources were T cells, B-cell-depleted T cells, or PBMCs; the material itself was cDNA or gDNA.

The rearrangement joins TRBV2 to TRBJ2-7, with 7 bases aligning to TRBD2. The TCR was taken from a human donor in a cohort sampled during active COVID-19. Sequencing was done on a sample of peripheral blood. The CDR3 region is CASLMGGAPYEQYF. For the CDR3, the DNA is TGTGCCAGCCTAATGGGAGGGGCCCCGTACGAGCAGTACTTC. Complete variable domain (other parts from reference TRBV2 and TRBJ2-7): EPEVTQTPSHQVTQMGQEVILRCVPISNHLYFYWYRQILGQKVEFLVSFYNNEISEKSEIFDDQFSVERPDGSNFTLKIRSTKLEDSAMYFCASLMGGAPYEQYFGPGTRLTVT.